This note documents a single T cell receptor (beta chain) sequence. The data are from a study of T cells expressing NK-cell markers. Across the whole study: Obtained from sorted CD3+CD56+NKG2C+, CD3+CD56+NKG2C- and CD3+CD56-NKG2C+ T cells were the TCR beta repertoires.

Looked up from germline, CDR1 is SQVTM and CDR2 is ANQGSEA. The CDR3 is 12 residues long. TCRdb processed the 5' RACE reads again and assigns one entry to each CDR3 protein, with no DNA. This sample carries some 150,000 distinct CDR3 sequences, with around 12% going to the ten biggest clones. The gene calls are TRBV29-1 and TRBJ2-2. This TCR was recovered from a young man in good health. The specimen sequenced was blood T cells: a sorted CD56 or NKG2C T cell subset, CD4+ or CD8+ T cells, or bulk PBMC T cells (not recorded which). CDR3 region: CSVDVEGGELFF.